This TCR beta chain was observed in a study of patients and donors after allogeneic stem cell transplantation. Germline-derived CDR1 and CDR2 are DFQATT and SNEGSKA (reference sequence). With 5 bases removed from V and 4 bases from J, the gap between germline ends came to 5 bases. The CDR3 spans 11 residues. TCRdb redid the calling of the RT-PCR reads with MiXCR, one entry per CDR3 protein. The sample lists 190,000 or so distinct CDR3 sequences, about 37% seen once, with under 14% in the top ten. This TCR derives from a human donor who was either an allogeneic HSCT recipient or a stem cell or donor lymphocyte infusion donor (not recorded which). It is not recorded whose cells these are; they may come from a transplant donor. V usage is TRBV20-1 and J usage is TRBJ2-2, with no clear D. What was sequenced was blood, either unsorted or a sorted T cell fraction (not recorded which). In nucleotides, the CDR3 is TGCAGTGCTCCTTCCACCGGGGAGCTGTTTTTT. Translated: CSAPSTGELFF.